This is a list of T cell receptor beta chains from one sample in a study of radiotherapy plus CTLA-4 blockade in lung cancer. Clones were read by immunoSEQ multiplex PCR, and TCRdb kept only the in-frame ones, dropping some. This table holds fewer than 45,000 clones, around 77% found once. The specimen was peripheral blood, collected from a patient treated with radiotherapy plus ipilimumab. The receptors shown here come from a human donor with non-small cell lung cancer who had stable disease on radiotherapy plus ipilimumab. Each CDR3 is given with its conserved first and last residue. Each record gives: CDR3 DNA, CDR3 protein, D gene, V gene, clone size, J gene. The D gene is left open where the match is weak. Expanded clones are given a class, and other clones once, few, many or no size at all.

DNA: TGTGCCAGCAGTGTTAGTCGGGGCTATGGCTACACCTTC; CDR3: CASSVSRGYGYTF; D: .; V: TRBV2; size: .; J: TRBJ1-2
DNA: TGTGCCAGCAGCTTAACTAGCGGGGGGGAAAAAAGCCGCACAGATACGCAGTATTTT; CDR3: CASSLTSGGEKSRTDTQYF; D: TRBD2; V: TRBV7-6; size: .; J: TRBJ2-3
DNA: TGTGCCAGCAGCGAGTCAGGGGTCGGAAACACCATATATTTT; CDR3: CASSESGVGNTIYF; D: .; V: TRBV6-1; size: .; J: TRBJ1-3
DNA: TGCGCCAGCAGGGTTTCGGGGGAGACCCAGTACTTC; CDR3: CASRVSGETQYF; D: .; V: TRBV5-1; size: .; J: TRBJ2-5
DNA: TGTGCCAGCAGCTTCCCCACAGGGGCAAAAAACACTGAAGCTTTCTTT; CDR3: CASSFPTGAKNTEAFF; D: TRBD1; V: TRBV7-9; size: .; J: TRBJ1-1
DNA: TGTGCCAGCAGTTACGCACCGGGCTACGAGCAGTACTTC; CDR3: CASSYAPGYEQYF; D: .; V: TRBV6-5; size: .; J: TRBJ2-7
DNA: TGTGCCAGCAGCTTAGCGGGCAAGAATTCACCCCTCCACTTT; CDR3: CASSLAGKNSPLHF; D: .; V: TRBV7-2; size: .; J: TRBJ1-6
DNA: TGTGCCAGCAGTCCCAATAACTATGGCTACACCTTC; CDR3: CASSPNNYGYTF; D: .; V: TRBV6-6; size: few; J: TRBJ1-2
DNA: TGTGCCAGCAGCTTTCAGGGTCGCACCGGGGAGCTGTTTTTT; CDR3: CASSFQGRTGELFF; D: .; V: TRBV7-2; size: .; J: TRBJ2-2
DNA: TGTGCCAGCAGCCCTCTTGTAGGGGCATCTAACTATGGCTACACCTTC; CDR3: CASSPLVGASNYGYTF; D: .; V: TRBV7-2; size: .; J: TRBJ1-2
DNA: TGTGCCAGCAGCTTACAGGGCCGGGGGAACACAGATACGCAGTATTTT; CDR3: CASSLQGRGNTDTQYF; D: .; V: TRBV7-3; size: .; J: TRBJ2-3
DNA: TGCGCCAGCAGAAGGACAGGGCCGGACGAGCAGTACTTC; CDR3: CASRRTGPDEQYF; D: TRBD1; V: TRBV10-2; size: .; J: TRBJ2-7
DNA: TGTGCCAGCAGCTTGCAGGGGGCTCGAGAAAAACTGTTTTTT; CDR3: CASSLQGAREKLFF; D: TRBD1; V: TRBV5-6; size: few; J: TRBJ1-4
DNA: TGTGCCAGCAGTTACCAGGGTGGACCCTACGAGCAGTACTTC; CDR3: CASSYQGGPYEQYF; D: .; V: TRBV6-6; size: once; J: TRBJ2-7
DNA: TGTGCCACCAGCAGAGATGACGCCGGGTCAGTCATATCCTACGAGCAGTACTTC; CDR3: CATSRDDAGSVISYEQYF; D: .; V: TRBV15; size: once; J: TRBJ2-7
DNA: TGTGCCAGCAGTTATTCTAGGACCCAGTACTTC; CDR3: CASSYSRTQYF; D: .; V: TRBV6-6; size: .; J: TRBJ2-5
DNA: TGTGCCAGCAGTTACTCAGGGACAGGGGGCGGCGAGCAGTACTTC; CDR3: CASSYSGTGGGEQYF; D: TRBD1; V: TRBV6-5; size: .; J: TRBJ2-7
DNA: TGTGCCAGCAGCTTAGGCTACAGGTCTAAGAACACTGAAGCTTTCTTT; CDR3: CASSLGYRSKNTEAFF; D: .; V: TRBV7-2; size: .; J: TRBJ1-1
DNA: TGCGCCAGCAGACACCGACAGGGGGAAGCCGGGGAGCTGTTTTTT; CDR3: CASRHRQGEAGELFF; D: TRBD1; V: TRBV5-1; size: .; J: TRBJ2-2
DNA: TGTGCCAGCAGCAAACGAGACCGGGACAGGGAGCAGTACTTC; CDR3: CASSKRDRDREQYF; D: .; V: TRBV21-1; size: .; J: TRBJ2-4
DNA: TGTGCCAGCAGGCCGGGGGCGGCGGGGGGACACATTCAGTACTTC; CDR3: CASRPGAAGGHIQYF; D: TRBD2; V: TRBV6-5; size: .; J: TRBJ2-4
DNA: TGTGCCACCAGCGAGGGCTACGAGCAGTACTTC; CDR3: CATSEGYEQYF; D: .; V: TRBV15; size: few; J: TRBJ2-7
DNA: TGTGCCAGCTCAGGGGCTGGGCAAGAGACCCAGTACTTC; CDR3: CASSGAGQETQYF; D: .; V: TRBV10-3; size: .; J: TRBJ2-5
DNA: TGTGCCAGCAGCCCCCTCGGGGCGGGGATCCTCTCCTACGAGCAGTACTTC; CDR3: CASSPLGAGILSYEQYF; D: .; V: TRBV11-2; size: .; J: TRBJ2-7
DNA: TGCGCCAGCAGCCTCCAGGGGTTAACTAATGAAAAACTGTTTTTT; CDR3: CASSLQGLTNEKLFF; D: .; V: TRBV5-1; size: .; J: TRBJ1-4
DNA: TGTGCCAGCAGTGTCAGAGATACGCAGTATTTT; CDR3: CASSVRDTQYF; D: .; V: TRBV2; size: .; J: TRBJ2-3
DNA: TGTGCCAGCAGCTTAACAGGGACCGATTCACCCCTCCACTTT; CDR3: CASSLTGTDSPLHF; D: .; V: TRBV7-2; size: .; J: TRBJ1-6
DNA: TGCGCCAGCAGCCCCCCAGGGCGAACTAACTATGGCTACACCTTC; CDR3: CASSPPGRTNYGYTF; D: .; V: TRBV5-1; size: .; J: TRBJ1-2
DNA: TGTGCCAGCAGCGGGGAAGGGAACACTGAAGCTTTCTTT; CDR3: CASSGEGNTEAFF; D: .; V: TRBV2; size: .; J: TRBJ1-1
DNA: TGTGCCAGCAGGAGGGACCGGGACTCCTCCTACGAGCAGTACTTC; CDR3: CASRRDRDSSYEQYF; D: .; V: TRBV7-8; size: .; J: TRBJ2-7
DNA: TGTGCCACCAGCGGGCTGGGGAGGAAGGGTAATCAGCCCCAGCATTTT; CDR3: CATSGLGRKGNQPQHF; D: .; V: TRBV15; size: .; J: TRBJ1-5
DNA: TGTGCCAGCAGTGTAAGACTGAATTCTAACTATGGCTACACCTTC; CDR3: CASSVRLNSNYGYTF; D: .; V: TRBV2; size: .; J: TRBJ1-2
DNA: TGTGCCACCAGCAGAGGAGGGGGCGGTATTAGCTCCTATAATTCACCCCTCCACTTT; CDR3: CATSRGGGGISSYNSPLHF; D: TRBD1; V: TRBV15; size: .; J: TRBJ1-6
DNA: TGTGCCAGCAGCCTCAGGGGGTCTGACAATGAGCAGTTCTTC; CDR3: CASSLRGSDNEQFF; D: TRBD1; V: TRBV6-5; size: once; J: TRBJ2-1
DNA: TGCGCCAGCAGCTTGGGCGGGGGCCCGGAATACAATGAGCAGTTCTTC; CDR3: CASSLGGGPEYNEQFF; D: .; V: TRBV4-3; size: few; J: TRBJ2-1
DNA: TGTGCCATCAGTAGGACAGGGAGAGACTCTGGAAACACCATATATTTT; CDR3: CAISRTGRDSGNTIYF; D: TRBD1; V: TRBV10-3; size: .; J: TRBJ1-3
DNA: TGTGCCAGCAGTTACCGGATGGGACAGGGCTACACCTTC; CDR3: CASSYRMGQGYTF; D: TRBD1; V: TRBV6-6; size: .; J: TRBJ1-2
DNA: TGCAGCGTTGTCAGGCCTGGCGGGGGTCACACAGATACGCAGTATTTT; CDR3: CSVVRPGGGHTDTQYF; D: TRBD2; V: TRBV29-1; size: .; J: TRBJ2-3
DNA: TGTGCCAGCAGCTTAGGGCAAGTCTCCTACGAGCAGTACTTC; CDR3: CASSLGQVSYEQYF; D: .; V: TRBV11-2; size: many; J: TRBJ2-7
DNA: TGTGCCAGCAGCCCCCGACAGAACCCCCCCTACGAGCAGTACTTC; CDR3: CASSPRQNPPYEQYF; D: .; V: TRBV7-2; size: .; J: TRBJ2-7
DNA: TGTGCCAGCAGTTCAACCCCCCGCGCCAACACTGAAGCTTTCTTT; CDR3: CASSSTPRANTEAFF; D: .; V: TRBV27; size: once; J: TRBJ1-1
DNA: TGTGCCAGCAGCGTATCGCCAGGGGGTTACACAGATACGCAGTATTTT; CDR3: CASSVSPGGYTDTQYF; D: TRBD1; V: TRBV9; size: once; J: TRBJ2-3
DNA: TGCGCCAGCAGCTACGGGGACAGCTACGAGCAGTACTTC; CDR3: CASSYGDSYEQYF; D: TRBD1; V: TRBV5-1; size: .; J: TRBJ2-7
DNA: TGCGCCAGCCGGACTAGCGGGGGGGCCCGAGAGACCCAGTACTTC; CDR3: CASRTSGGARETQYF; D: TRBD2; V: TRBV5-1; size: once; J: TRBJ2-5
DNA: TGTGCCAGCAGCTACGACAGCATGAACACTGAAGCTTTCTTT; CDR3: CASSYDSMNTEAFF; D: .; V: TRBV6-6; size: .; J: TRBJ1-1
DNA: TGTGCCAGCAGCCAGCGTCGGGAGGGGGGATCACCCCTCCACTTT; CDR3: CASSQRREGGSPLHF; D: .; V: TRBV4-2; size: few; J: TRBJ1-6
DNA: TGCAGCGCCCAGAAGACAGGATACGGTATGAACACTGAAGCTTTCTTT; CDR3: CSAQKTGYGMNTEAFF; D: .; V: TRBV29-1; size: .; J: TRBJ1-1
DNA: TGTGCCAGCAGGGGGGAGGGGATGAACACTGAAGCTTTCTTT; CDR3: CASRGEGMNTEAFF; D: .; V: TRBV2; size: .; J: TRBJ1-1
DNA: TGTGCCAGTAGTATAGTCCACAGGCTTTATCAGCCCCAGCATTTT; CDR3: CASSIVHRLYQPQHF; D: .; V: TRBV19; size: .; J: TRBJ1-5
DNA: TGTGCCAGCAGTTTGGTCAGGTATACGCAGTATTTT; CDR3: CASSLVRYTQYF; D: .; V: TRBV28; size: .; J: TRBJ2-3
DNA: TGTGCCAGCAGCTTAAGGAGCGGGGGGGCGTATACAGATACGCAGTATTTT; CDR3: CASSLRSGGAYTDTQYF; D: TRBD2; V: TRBV7-2; size: .; J: TRBJ2-3
DNA: TGTGCCAGCAGCATAGGACTAGCGGGGACCTACGAGCAGTACTTC; CDR3: CASSIGLAGTYEQYF; D: TRBD2; V: TRBV5-5; size: few; J: TRBJ2-7
DNA: TGTGCCAGCAGCTCGAGCGGGGGGGTGCGGGAGACCCAGTACTTC; CDR3: CASSSSGGVRETQYF; D: TRBD2; V: TRBV11-3; size: .; J: TRBJ2-5
DNA: TGTGCCAGCCACGGACAACCAGGTGAAAAACTGTTTTTT; CDR3: CASHGQPGEKLFF; D: .; V: TRBV2; size: .; J: TRBJ1-4
DNA: TGTGCCAGCAGTTATGAGGGATTTAAGACCCAGTACTTC; CDR3: CASSYEGFKTQYF; D: .; V: TRBV6-6; size: once; J: TRBJ2-5
DNA: TGTGCCAGCAGTTACTCGGGGGAATACCCGACAGGCGAAGCTTTCTTT; CDR3: CASSYSGEYPTGEAFF; D: .; V: TRBV6-5; size: .; J: TRBJ1-1
DNA: TGCGCCAGCAGCAGGGACGGACAGGAGTATGGCTACACCTTC; CDR3: CASSRDGQEYGYTF; D: TRBD1; V: TRBV5-1; size: .; J: TRBJ1-2
DNA: TGTGCCAGCAGCTTAGTGGGACAGTTCTACGAGCAGTACTTC; CDR3: CASSLVGQFYEQYF; D: TRBD1; V: TRBV7-2; size: .; J: TRBJ2-7
DNA: TGTGCCAGCAGTGGCCAGGTCGGATCACCCCTCCACTTT; CDR3: CASSGQVGSPLHF; D: .; V: TRBV6-5; size: few; J: TRBJ1-6